The T cell receptor beta chain under discussion was sequenced for a study of blood T cell repertoires in COVID-19. On the study more broadly: Samples representing acute and convalescent COVID-19 were sourced from the United States, Italy and Spain. PBMCs, B-cell-depleted T cells, or T cells provided the cDNA or gDNA that made up the material.

The germline V gene has CDR1 SGHVS and CDR2 FNYEAQ. The V and J ends lost 5 bases and 6 bases, in that order; junction bases with no gene match: 6. The CDR3 length is 14 residues. Authors' processing steps: Counts of nucleated cells, estimated from reference gene primer amplification, were obtained. Using immunoSEQ multiplex PCR, the repertoire was profiled, and TCRdb retains in-frame clones only, with some absent. The V and J calls and clone size come from that table; D and trimming were worked out from the DNA. The sample yields around 43,000 clones, about nine tenths seen once. The specimen sequenced was peripheral blood. This clonotype was sampled from a human donor in a cohort sampled during active COVID-19. The V and J genes are TRBV7-6 and TRBJ2-2; TRBD2 agrees at 7 bases. CDR3 in amino acids: CASSQAGVAGELFF. The CDR3 DNA sequence: TGTGCCAGCAGCCAGGCGGGGGTAGCCGGGGAGCTGTTTTTT.